The 14 T cell receptor beta chains below were found in one sample sequenced in a study of shared clonotypes between healthy human individuals. Sequencing used immunoSEQ multiplex PCR; TCRdb keeps in-frame clones, though not all of them. The table records around 1.4 million clones, 98% of them present only once. Sequenced input: naive CD4+ T cells sorted from blood. This sample's subset: CD45RA+ positively selected. The receptors were gathered from a man younger than 45 in good health.

J is TRBJ2-5 and V is TRBV29-1; no clear D. V was clipped by 2 bases and J by 4 bases, with 11 bases between them. Germline assignment: CDR1 SQVTM and CDR2 ANQGSEA. The CDR3 length is 13 residues. In DNA form, the CDR3 reads TGCAGCGTTGAAAAAGGTATTGCAGAGACCCAGTACTTC. Protein product: CSVEKGIAETQYF.

The rearrangement links TRBV29-1 to TRBJ2-5; possibly TRBD1 or TRBD2 for D (6 bases each). CDR1 and CDR2 (germline): SQVTM, ANQGSEA. CDR3 size: 13 residues. Trimming took off 5 bases at V and 1 base at J, with 11 bases between the two ends. The CDR3 region has the DNA TGCAGCGTTCAGGGGACTGCCCAAGAGACCCAGTACTTC. Encoded protein: CSVQGTAQETQYF.

The gene calls are TRBV5-1 and TRBJ2-4, with D perhaps TRBD1 (6 bases). Germline CDR1 reads SGHRS; CDR2 reads YFSETQ. The CDR3 runs 16 residues. V was cut by 4 bases and J by 1 base, with 15 bases left in between. The CDR3 DNA reads as TGCGCCAGCAGCCCACAGGGTGCGCTTGCCAAAAACATTCAGTACTTC. This sequence encodes CASSPQGALAKNIQYF.

The rearrangement uses TRBV5-1 and TRBJ2-5; TRBD2 aligns across 9 bases. Germline trimming cut 2 bases from V and 0 bases from J; bases unmatched to any gene: 8. The CDR3 runs to 17 residues. CDR1 and CDR2 (germline): SGHRS, YFSETQ. CDR3 in amino acids: CASSLPRLAADQETQYF. The CDR3 nucleotides read TGCGCCAGCAGCTTACCCAGACTAGCGGCAGACCAAGAGACCCAGTACTTC.

The chain combines TRBV2 with TRBJ2-1, with 8 bases aligning to TRBD2. V lost 4 bases, J lost 8 bases, and 10 bases stayed unmatched. Germline V CDR1 and CDR2: SNHLY, FYNNEI. This CDR3 comprises 15 residues. Here the CDR3 reads CASSGDSGTMDEQFF. The CDR3 DNA reads TGTGCCAGCAGTGGGGATAGCGGGACGATGGATGAGCAGTTCTTC. Complete variable domain (other parts from reference TRBV2 and TRBJ2-1): EPEVTQTPSHQVTQMGQEVILRCVPISNHLYFYWYRQILGQKVEFLVSFYNNEISEKSEIFDDQFSVERPDGSNFTLKIRSTKLEDSAMYFCASSGDSGTMDEQFFGPGTRLTVL.

The chain employs TRBV18 and TRBJ2-1; TRBD2 aligns across 9 bases. J gave up 7 bases and V 5 bases, and 12 bases lay outside the gene matches. CDR1 is KGHSH, CDR2 LQKENI, per germline. The CDR3 loop spans 16 amino acids. CDR3 loop: CASSVSLAGVGNEQFF. Here the CDR3 DNA reads TGTGCCAGCTCAGTGAGCTTAGCGGGAGTTGGTAATGAGCAGTTCTTC.

The J gene is TRBJ1-2, the V gene TRBV11-2; D might be TRBD1 (5 bases). V was clipped by 1 base and J by 11 bases, with 20 bases between them. The germline gives CDR1 SGHAT, CDR2 FQNNGV. This CDR3 comprises 15 residues. CDR3: CASSLGGTRRRDYTF. CDR3 sequence (DNA): TGTGCCAGCAGCTTAGGAGGGACGCGCCGCAGAGATTACACCTTC.

This rearrangement joins TRBV28 to TRBJ2-1, with TRBD2 matching over 11 bases. Per germline, CDR1 MDHEN and CDR2 SYDVKM. With V trimmed by 5 bases and J by 9 bases, 9 bases remained unmatched. The CDR3 contains 15 residues. CDR3 DNA sequence: TGTGCCAGCAGTCGTGAACTAGCGGGAGATAGTGAGCAGTTCTTC. This translates into CASSRELAGDSEQFF.

The count of this clone is one. The chain couples TRBV11-3 to TRBJ2-7; D might be TRBD1 (5 bases). V lost 5 bases to trimming and J lost 2 bases, with 10 bases between them. Germline CDR1 reads SGHNT; CDR2 reads YENEEA. The CDR3 extends over 13 amino acids. The chain's CDR3 is CASSLGVPYEQYF. The CDR3 DNA sequence: TGTGCCAGCAGCCTAGGGGTACCCTACGAGCAGTACTTC.

This chain links TRBV9 with TRBJ2-2, with 10 positions matching TRBD1. The ends lost 3 bases at V and 5 bases at J; junction bases unmatched: 4. This CDR3 contains 15 residues. The germline V gene has CDR1 SGDLS and CDR2 YYNGEE. CDR3 sequence reads: CASSGQGALTGELFF. The CDR3 nucleotides are TGTGCCAGCAGCGGACAGGGGGCGCTTACCGGGGAGCTGTTTTTT.

The rearrangement links TRBV5-1 to TRBJ2-7, with TRBD1 identical over 7 bases. The germline V gene has CDR1 SGHRS and CDR2 YFSETQ. The CDR3 contains 15 residues. Unmatched junction bases numbered 10, after V lost 5 bases and J lost 2 bases. This CDR3 is CASRLEDRPTYEQYF. CDR3 nucleotide sequence: TGCGCCAGCAGACTTGAGGACAGGCCAACCTACGAGCAGTACTTC.

This sequence joins TRBV11-1 and TRBJ2-2; TRBD2 matches 10 bases. V lost 3 bases and J lost 6; bases outside the gene matches: 7. Germline V gene lookup returns CDR1 SGHAT and CDR2 FQDESV (reference sequence). The CDR3 runs 16 residues. CDR3 amino acids: CASSLTSGFGAGELFF. The CDR3 DNA is TGTGCCAGCAGCTTGACTAGCGGGTTTGGGGCCGGGGAGCTGTTTTTT.

This chain connects TRBV6-1 to TRBJ2-5, with 12 bases matching TRBD2. V was clipped by 2 bases and J by 5 bases; unmatched bases: 6. Looked up from germline, CDR1 is MNHNS and CDR2 is SASEGT. There are 16 residues in the CDR3. CDR3 protein: CASSETGLAGQETQYF. The CDR3 DNA follows: TGTGCCAGCAGTGAAACCGGACTAGCGGGACAGGAGACCCAGTACTTC.

CDR3 protein: CASSIAPGRGGGKYNEQFF. The CDR3 DNA is TGTGCCAGTAGTATAGCTCCAGGCCGAGGGGGAGGTAAATACAATGAGCAGTTCTTC. The J gene is TRBJ2-1, the V gene TRBV19; D could derive from TRBD1 or TRBD2 (6 bases each). V lost 1 base and J lost 4, with 23 bases in between. Germline-derived CDR1 and CDR2 are LNHDA and SQIVND (reference sequence). The CDR3 covers 19 residues.